Shown below are 30 T cell receptor beta chains from a single sample sequenced in a study of blood T cell repertoires in COVID-19. Assay used: immunoSEQ multiplex PCR; TCRdb lists only in-frame clones, some missing. The sample records more than 250,000 clones, more than 75% being singletons. The sequencing sample was made of peripheral blood. These receptors were obtained from a man aged 45-65 years with active or convalescent COVID-19.

The V gene is TRBV18, the J gene TRBJ1-2; TRBD1 aligns across 8 bases. Germline-derived CDR1 and CDR2 are KGHSH and LQKENI. V dropped 6 bases and J dropped 7; count of bases not matched to a gene: 10. This CDR3 spans 14 amino acids. The CDR3 is CASSAGQDLFGYTF. As DNA, the CDR3 is TGTGCCAGCTCCGCGGGACAGGACTTGTTTGGCTACACCTTC.

The V gene is TRBV27, the J gene TRBJ2-5, with 8 bases lining up with TRBD1. Trimming took 6 bases from V and 5 from J; bases not matched to a gene: 8. This CDR3 has 14 residues. Germline CDR1 is MNHEY and CDR2 is SMNVEV (reference sequence). DNA of the CDR3: TGTGCCAGCAGCCCTGGACAGGGTTGGGAGACCCAGTACTTC. Protein product: CASSPGQGWETQYF.

This chain connects TRBV7-2 to TRBJ1-1; 7 nucleotides match TRBD1. Germline values: CDR1 SGHTA, CDR2 FQGNSA. J was trimmed by 7 bases and V by 3 bases; bases with no gene match: 8. The CDR3 is 14 amino acids. This chain's CDR3 is CASSLTGTEVEAFF. The CDR3 DNA is TGTGCCAGCAGCTTGACGGGGACAGAAGTTGAAGCTTTCTTT. The full variable domain, in which reference TRBV7-2 and TRBJ1-1 provide the parts outside the CDR3, is GAGVSQSPSNKVTEKGKDVELRCDPISGHTALYWYRQSLGQGLEFLIYFQGNSAPDKSGLPSDRFSAERTGGSVSTLTIQRTQQEDSAVYLCASSLTGTEVEAFFGQGTRLTVV.

This clone was detected a few times. The V call is TRBV7-9, the J call TRBJ1-4; D ambiguous. V was trimmed by 5 bases and J by 0 bases, leaving 10 bases between them. Germline loops: CDR1 SEHNR, CDR2 FQNEAQ (reference sequence). The CDR3 sequence is 15 residues long. The CDR3, as DNA: TGTGCCAGCAGCCCGCCCGGGACAACTAATGAAAAACTGTTTTTT. As protein: CASSPPGTTNEKLFF. Together with reference TRBV7-9 and TRBJ1-4, the CDR3 gives the full variable domain: DTGVSQNPRHKITKRGQNVTFRCDPISEHNRLYWYRQTLGQGPEFLTYFQNEAQLEKSRLLSDRFSAERPKGSFSTLEIQRTEQGDSAMYLCASSPPGTTNEKLFFGSGTQLSVL.

The chain uses TRBV2 and TRBJ1-5; tentatively, D is TRBD1 (6 bases). Trimming removed 6 bases at V and 3 bases at J, with 9 bases between. Germline CDR1 reads SNHLY; CDR2 reads FYNNEI. This CDR3 comprises 13 residues. CDR3 sequence (DNA): TGTGCCAGCAGGGGGGACATCAATCAGCCCCAGCATTTT. As protein: CASRGDINQPQHF.

Points on this clone: The sample carries other DNA sequences with the same CDR3. V gene TRBV30 combines with J gene TRBJ2-7, with a tentative D call TRBD2 (7 bases). Trimming left V 3 bases short and J 0 bases short, with 12 bases between. The CDR3 runs 14 residues. Germline V lookup: CDR1 GTSNPN, CDR2 SVGIG (reference sequence). The CDR3 reads CAWSRGGSSYEQYF. In DNA, the CDR3 is TGTGCCTGGAGCCGCGGGGGCAGCTCCTACGAGCAGTACTTC.

The chain has TRBV6-1 and TRBJ2-1; a possible D gene is TRBD1 (5 bases). V gave up 0 bases and J gave up 0 bases, with 9 bases separating them. The CDR3 sequence is 16 residues long. Germline V gene lookup returns CDR1 MNHNS and CDR2 SASEGT. CDR3 protein: CASSEAGHRSYNEQFF. The DNA of the CDR3 is TGTGCCAGCAGTGAAGCAGGACATCGCTCCTACAATGAGCAGTTCTTC.

This clone occurred once. CDR3 nucleotides: TGTGCCAGCAGCCGACTAGCGGGAGGGCCTAGCGATGAGCAGTTCTTC. This gives the protein CASSRLAGGPSDEQFF. The chain employs TRBV7-8 and TRBJ2-1; TRBD2 matches 14 bases. CDR1 and CDR2 from the germline V gene are SGHVS and FQNEAQ. Unmatched junction bases numbered 8, after V lost 5 bases and J lost 8 bases. This CDR3 spans 16 amino acids. The whole variable domain, remainder taken from reference TRBV7-8 and TRBJ2-1, is GAGVSQSPRYKVAKRGQDVALRCDPISGHVSLFWYQQALGQGPEFLTYFQNEAQLDKSGLPSDRFFAERPEGSVSTLKIQRTQQEDSAVYLCASSRLAGGPSDEQFFGPGTRLTVL.

This chain joins TRBV15 and TRBJ2-3; 10 nucleotides line up with TRBD2. Germline assignment: CDR1 LNHNV and CDR2 YYDKDF (reference sequence). V lost 5 bases to trimming and J lost 5 bases; unmatched junction nucleotides: 10. The CDR3 is 16 amino acids. CDR3 loop: CATSSPSGRAGDTQYF. The CDR3, as DNA: TGTGCCACCAGCTCCCCGAGCGGGAGGGCCGGAGATACGCAGTATTTT.

The chain joins TRBV6-6 to TRBJ2-3, with 8 bases that match TRBD1. The CDR3 contains 17 residues. With 5 bases clipped from V and 2 bases from J, the junction kept 12 bases outside the gene matches. Germline V gene sequence: CDR1 MNHNY, CDR2 SVGAGI (reference sequence). The CDR3 DNA reads as TGTGCCAGCAGTCCCCGTCCCCGGGACAGGTACACAGATACGCAGTATTTT. Translated, it gives CASSPRPRDRYTDTQYF.

The genes are TRBV5-4 and TRBJ2-5, with D perhaps TRBD2 (5 bases). Looked up from germline, CDR1 is SGHNT and CDR2 is YYREEE (reference sequence). The CDR3 runs 14 residues. V was pared by 2 bases and J by 5 bases, with 13 bases between. DNA for the CDR3: TGTGCCAGCAGCTTCAGCGGAGCTGGGGAGACCCAGTACTTC. This translates into CASSFSGAGETQYF.

The chain joins TRBV9 to TRBJ2-3, with D maybe TRBD2 (6 bases). Germline V gene sequence: CDR1 SGDLS, CDR2 YYNGEE. V shed 4 bases and J shed 0 bases, with 15 bases lying between them. The CDR3 is made up of 16 amino acids. The CDR3 DNA follows: TGTGCCAGCAGCCCAGGAGGAGGGCATAGCACAGATACGCAGTATTTT. It specifies CASSPGGGHSTDTQYF.

This clone occurred once. The chain carries TRBV10-3 and TRBJ2-2; a weak D match, TRBD2 (6 bases). The CDR3 consists of 18 residues. Germline-derived CDR1 and CDR2 are ENHRY and SYGVKD. V dropped 2 bases and J dropped 0 bases, with 16 bases sitting between them. The CDR3 DNA reads TGTGCCATCAGTGAGAGGGCGGTAGCGGTCGCGAACACCGGGGAGCTGTTTTTT. This translates into CAISERAVAVANTGELFF.

The J gene is TRBJ1-3, the V gene TRBV28; tentative D call: TRBD1 (5 bases). Germline V CDR1 and CDR2: MDHEN, SYDVKM. V lost 6 bases and J lost 2, with 14 bases in between. The CDR3 covers 15 residues. The CDR3 region has the DNA TGTGCCAGCAGCCTGGCGGGGGGAACTGGAAACACCATATATTTT. As protein: CASSLAGGTGNTIYF.

The chain joins TRBV6-5 to TRBJ1-2, with D possibly TRBD1 on 5 matching bases. Germline loops: CDR1 MNHEY, CDR2 SVGAGI. V lost 6 bases and J 8 bases, leaving 13 bases between the germline ends. This CDR3 is 12 amino acids long. The CDR3 nucleotides read TGTGCCAGCAGAGGCAGCGGGGGGGGCTACACCTTC. This codes for CASRGSGGGYTF.

This rearrangement joins TRBV28 to TRBJ1-2; TRBD1 matches 9 bases. The CDR3 has 13 amino acids. Germline V lookup: CDR1 MDHEN, CDR2 SYDVKM. V dropped 6 bases and J dropped 7; count of bases not matched to a gene: 6. DNA of the CDR3: TGTGCCAGCAGAGTACAGGGGGCGGGTGGCTACACCTTC. Encoded protein: CASRVQGAGGYTF.

This chain joins TRBV4-3 and TRBJ1-1; 7 bases fit TRBD1. The CDR3 contains 15 residues. V gave up 3 bases and J gave up 2 bases; unmatched junction bases: 6. Germline V gene sequence: CDR1 LGHNA, CDR2 YSLEER. The CDR3 loop reads CASSQLTGTNTEAFF. In nucleotides, the CDR3 is TGCGCCAGCAGCCAGCTGACAGGGACCAACACTGAAGCTTTCTTT.

The chain couples TRBV7-8 to TRBJ2-7, with D perhaps matching TRBD1 (6 bases). Between the trimmed V and J ends, which lost 6 bases and 3 bases, there was a span of 18 bases. This CDR3 has 15 amino acids. Per the germline V gene, CDR1 is SGHVS and CDR2 is FQNEAQ. The CDR3 is CASSLIGGGNYEQYF. The CDR3 nucleotides are TGTGCCAGCAGTCTTATAGGGGGTGGGAACTACGAGCAGTACTTC. The full variable domain, completed using reference TRBV7-8 and TRBJ2-7, is GAGVSQSPRYKVAKRGQDVALRCDPISGHVSLFWYQQALGQGPEFLTYFQNEAQLDKSGLPSDRFFAERPEGSVSTLKIQRTQQEDSAVYLCASSLIGGGNYEQYFGPGTRLTVT.

The chain recombines TRBV4-3 with TRBJ1-2, with 11 positions matching TRBD1. The CDR3 runs to 15 residues. Germline V lookup: CDR1 LGHNA, CDR2 YSLEER. V shed 2 bases, J shed 7 bases, and the junction held 6 bases outside the gene matches. The CDR3 protein is CASSQLDRGLTGYTF. Here the CDR3 DNA reads TGCGCCAGCAGCCAATTGGACAGGGGGCTTACTGGCTACACCTTC.

The chain uses TRBV5-1 and TRBJ2-3, with 9 nucleotides matching TRBD1. With 4 bases clipped from V and 5 bases from J, the junction kept 8 bases outside the gene matches. Germline assignment: CDR1 SGHRS and CDR2 YFSETQ. The CDR3 is made up of 15 amino acids. The CDR3 loop reads CASSLGTGRGDTQYF. The CDR3 DNA reads TGCGCCAGCAGCCTAGGGACAGGGAGAGGAGATACGCAGTATTTT.

The rearrangement joins TRBV28 to TRBJ1-4; D uncertain. Germline assignment: CDR1 MDHEN and CDR2 SYDVKM. This CDR3 spans 14 amino acids. V was shortened by 6 bases and J by 8 bases, with 16 bases between the two germline ends. The DNA of the CDR3 is TGTGCCAGCAGCTCCCGGGCAGGAGGGGAAAAACTGTTTTTT. It codes for CASSSRAGGEKLFF.

V and J are TRBV28 and TRBJ1-2; 7 bases fit TRBD1. V dropped 8 bases and J dropped 7; count of bases not matched to a gene: 13. This CDR3 region has 14 residues. Germline loops: CDR1 MDHEN, CDR2 SYDVKM. CDR3 loop: CASERGQPLRGYTF. In DNA form, the CDR3 reads TGTGCCAGCGAGAGGGGACAGCCCCTACGTGGCTACACCTTC.

V usage is TRBV7-8 and J usage is TRBJ2-3; 9 bases align to TRBD2. The J segment lost 3 bases and the V segment lost 2 bases, leaving 12 bases of the junction unmatched. CDR1 is SGHVS and CDR2 is FQNEAQ in the germline V gene. The CDR3 runs 18 residues. The CDR3 loop reads CASSLTAGGGRSTDTQYF. The DNA for the CDR3 is TGTGCCAGCAGCTTAACAGCGGGAGGTGGGCGCAGTACAGATACGCAGTATTTT. Based on the CDR3 plus reference TRBV7-8 and TRBJ2-3, the full variable domain is GAGVSQSPRYKVAKRGQDVALRCDPISGHVSLFWYQQALGQGPEFLTYFQNEAQLDKSGLPSDRFFAERPEGSVSTLKIQRTQQEDSAVYLCASSLTAGGGRSTDTQYFGPGTRLTVL.

The V gene is TRBV25-1, the J gene TRBJ1-4; D is uncertain. From germline, CDR1 is MGHDK and CDR2 SYGVNS. This CDR3 is 16 amino acids long. V lost 2 bases to trimming and J lost 5 bases, with 15 bases between them. In DNA, the CDR3 is TGTGCCAGCAGTGAAGGCTCCGGGAGGGAGAATGAAAAACTGTTTTTT. This codes for CASSEGSGRENEKLFF.

This chain uses TRBV9 with TRBJ2-1; unclear D gene. This CDR3 has 15 residues. Germline-derived CDR1 and CDR2 are SGDLS and YYNGEE. Trimming cost V 0 bases and J 1 base, with 8 bases left between them. CDR3 in amino acids: CASSVEYSSYNEQFF. Here the CDR3 DNA reads TGTGCCAGCAGCGTAGAGTACAGTTCCTACAATGAGCAGTTCTTC.

The chain links TRBV27 to TRBJ1-2; possible D gene TRBD1, 5 bases. CDR1 and CDR2 from the germline V gene are MNHEY and SMNVEV (reference sequence). V was cut by 5 bases and J by 5 bases, with 18 bases left in between. The CDR3 has 15 residues. CDR3 loop: CASSGTRRGVYGYTF. The DNA for the CDR3 is TGTGCCAGCAGTGGTACTCGGCGGGGCGTTTATGGCTACACCTTC.

The J gene is TRBJ1-5, the V gene TRBV19; TRBD1 matches 7 bases. The CDR3 extends over 16 amino acids. V trimming: 1 base; J trimming: 4 bases; junction bases outside the gene matches: 7. The germline V gene encodes CDR1 LNHDA and CDR2 SQIVND (reference sequence). Here the CDR3 reads CASSIVQGSGNQPQHF. The CDR3 DNA reads TGTGCCAGTAGTATAGTACAGGGGAGTGGGAATCAGCCCCAGCATTTT.

The chain combines TRBV5-4 with TRBJ2-1; TRBD2 aligns across 8 bases. V was pared by 1 base and J by 4 bases, with 4 bases of the junction left unmatched. Germline values: CDR1 SGHNT, CDR2 YYREEE (reference sequence). This CDR3 has 15 residues. CDR3 protein: CASSLTSGDYNEQFF. The CDR3 DNA reads as TGTGCCAGCAGCTTGACTAGCGGAGATTACAATGAGCAGTTCTTC.

The chain employs TRBV2 and TRBJ1-2; no clear D gene. Germline CDR1 and CDR2: SNHLY and FYNNEI. Deletions cut 8 bases from V and 4 bases from J, with 23 bases between. CDR3 length: 16 amino acids. CDR3 coding DNA: TGTGCCAGCGAAAGGAAGGTCAGACTCTCTCGCTATGGCTACACCTTC. Translation: CASERKVRLSRYGYTF.

This chain links TRBV7-9 with TRBJ2-7, with 7 bases fitting TRBD1. The J segment lost 5 bases and the V segment lost 4 bases, leaving 2 bases of the junction unmatched. This CDR3 comprises 12 residues. Germline CDR1 SEHNR, CDR2 FQNEAQ (reference sequence). In nucleotides, the CDR3 is TGTGCCAGCAGCTCGACAGGGAACGAGCAGTACTTC. This codes for CASSSTGNEQYF.